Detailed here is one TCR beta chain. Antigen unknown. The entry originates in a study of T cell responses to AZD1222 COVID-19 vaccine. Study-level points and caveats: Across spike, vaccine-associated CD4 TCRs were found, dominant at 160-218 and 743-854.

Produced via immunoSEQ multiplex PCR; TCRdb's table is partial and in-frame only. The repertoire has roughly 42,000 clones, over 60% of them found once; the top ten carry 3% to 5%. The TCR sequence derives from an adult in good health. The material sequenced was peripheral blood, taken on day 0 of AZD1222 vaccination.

The CDR3 nucleotides read TGCGCCAGCAGCCAAGAAAACACATACTACGAGCAGTACTTC. Protein: CASSQENTYYEQYF. The chain joins TRBV4-1 to TRBJ2-7; no reliable D call. Trimming took off 0 bases at V and 3 bases at J, with 9 bases between the two ends. The CDR3 is made up of 14 amino acids. Germline V gives CDR1 MGHRA, CDR2 YSYEKL.